A single sample gave rise to the 5 T cell receptor beta chains below, sequenced in a study of blood T cell repertoires in COVID-19. This table comes from immunoSEQ multiplex PCR, and its TCRdb copy is limited to in-frame clones, with some not included. The sample gives 180,000 or so clones, approximately 85% of which show up once; 5% to 8% is in the top ten. The sample taken for sequencing was PBMCs or T cells enriched from blood (not recorded which). The receptors stem from a man in his forties or fifties who had recovered from COVID-19.

The chain combines TRBV11-3 with TRBJ1-2; D is undetermined. The CDR3 extends over 13 amino acids. The V end lost 5 bases, the J end lost 7 bases, and 14 bases lay between the germline ends. Per the germline V gene, CDR1 is SGHNT and CDR2 is YENEEA. The chain's CDR3 is CASSTSPGSGYTF. The DNA of the CDR3 is TGTGCCAGCAGCACTTCACCGGGTTCTGGCTACACCTTC. Full variable domain (outside the CDR3, taken from reference TRBV11-3 and TRBJ1-2): EAGVVQSPRYKIIEKKQPVAFWCNPISGHNTLYWYLQNLGQGPELLIRYENEEAVDDSQLPKDRFSAERLKGVDSTLKIQPAELGDSAVYLCASSTSPGSGYTFGSGTRLTVV.

This clone was counted only a few times. The chain joins TRBV19 to TRBJ2-1; 7 bases match TRBD2. This CDR3 has 15 amino acids. Per the germline V gene, CDR1 is LNHDA and CDR2 is SQIVND (reference sequence). Trimming cost V 1 base and J 4 bases; bases outside gene matches: 4. CDR3: CASSIVGGVYNEQFF. CDR3 nucleotides: TGTGCCAGTAGTATAGTTGGGGGGGTTTACAATGAGCAGTTCTTC.

This clone was seen more than once but under ten times. V is TRBV5-1 and J is TRBJ1-3, with a weak D call TRBD1 (5 bases). The CDR3 totals 11 residues. V was clipped by 7 bases and J by 7 bases, with 9 bases between them. CDR1 is SGHRS and CDR2 is YFSETQ in the germline V gene. In DNA form, the CDR3 reads TGCGCCAGCGCGGACACCAACACCATATATTTT. This gives the protein CASADTNTIYF. Full variable domain (remainder filled in from reference TRBV5-1 and TRBJ1-3): KAGVTQTPRYLIKTRGQQVTLSCSPISGHRSVSWYQQTPGQGLQFLFEYFSETQRNKGNFPGRFSGRQFSNSRSEMNVSTLELGDSALYLCASADTNTIYFGEGSWLTVV.

This clone came up a few times. The J gene is TRBJ1-3, the V gene TRBV5-5; D not resolved. The CDR3 runs to 16 residues. CDR1 is SGHKS and CDR2 is YYEKEE in the germline V gene (reference sequence). The ends were cut back, 1 base at V and 1 base at J, with 12 bases in the middle. The CDR3 region is CASSLWQFSSGNTIYF. CDR3 nucleotides: TGTGCCAGCAGCTTGTGGCAGTTCTCTTCTGGAAACACCATATATTTT.

The chain recombines TRBV19 with TRBJ1-1; D not resolved. There are 12 residues in the CDR3. Germline CDR1 reads LNHDA; CDR2 reads SQIVND (reference sequence). The CDR3 spells CVSRAGNTEAFF. The CDR3 DNA follows: TGTGTCTCAAGGGCGGGAAACACTGAAGCTTTCTTT. The full variable domain, rest sourced from reference TRBV19 and TRBJ1-1, is DGGITQSPKYLFRKEGQNVTLSCEQNLNHDAMYWYRQDPGQGLRLIYYSQIVNDFQKGDIAEGYSVSREKKESFPLTVTSAQKNPTAFYLCVSRAGNTEAFFGQGTRLTVV.